The 27 T cell receptor beta chains given below trace back to one sample, sequenced in a study of blood T cell repertoires in COVID-19. Libraries were prepared by immunoSEQ multiplex PCR; TCRdb keeps only in-frame clonotypes and omits some of them. The table has tens of thousands of clones, over 75% seen once. The sequencing input was peripheral blood. All receptors derive from a man aged 45-65 years with acute or convalescent COVID-19.

The V and J genes are TRBV19 and TRBJ1-2; 9 bases fit TRBD1. The germline V gene has CDR1 LNHDA and CDR2 SQIVND (reference sequence). The CDR3 is made up of 17 amino acids. The trim removed 7 bases at V and 0 bases at J, leaving 12 bases unmatched. CDR3 protein: CASTELPGQGTNYGYTF. The CDR3 bases are TGTGCCAGTACCGAATTACCGGGACAGGGAACTAACTATGGCTACACCTTC. Supplemented by reference TRBV19 and TRBJ1-2, the full variable domain reads DGGITQSPKYLFRKEGQNVTLSCEQNLNHDAMYWYRQDPGQGLRLIYYSQIVNDFQKGDIAEGYSVSREKKESFPLTVTSAQKNPTAFYLCASTELPGQGTNYGYTFGSGTRLTVV.

The chain joins TRBV2 to TRBJ1-6; the D gene is possibly TRBD1 (6 bases). Germline-derived CDR1 and CDR2 are SNHLY and FYNNEI. CDR3 length: 14 residues. V was trimmed by 8 bases and J by 7 bases, leaving 15 bases between them. In DNA form, the CDR3 reads TGTGCCAGCGTACCCAGGGGCGGGAATTCACCCCTCCACTTT. Its translation is CASVPRGGNSPLHF.

CDR3 sequence: CASSPWDRGNQPQHF. CDR3 in DNA: TGTGCCAGCAGTCCCTGGGACAGGGGTAATCAGCCCCAGCATTTT. The chain has TRBV27 and TRBJ1-5, with 10 bases aligning to TRBD1. The germline V gene has CDR1 MNHEY and CDR2 SMNVEV (reference sequence). Trimming removed 5 bases from V and 4 bases from J; junction bases left unmatched: 5. The CDR3 has 15 residues.

The V call is TRBV6-1, the J call TRBJ1-1, with D perhaps TRBD1 (6 bases). CDR3 size: 17 residues. In germline, CDR1 is MNHNS, CDR2 SASEGT. The V gene lost 3 bases and the J gene lost 0 bases, with 17 bases spanning the gap. CDR3: CASSDLTGKSLNTEAFF. The CDR3 DNA reads TGTGCCAGCAGTGACCTCACAGGGAAAAGTCTGAACACTGAAGCTTTCTTT.

The chain combines TRBV18 with TRBJ2-7; perhaps TRBD1 as D (5 bases). V was pared by 2 bases and J by 4 bases, with 6 bases between. The V gene's germline CDR1 is KGHSH and CDR2 LQKENI. The CDR3 has 12 residues. CDR3 protein: CASSPTGYEQYV. CDR3 bases: TGTGCCAGCTCACCAACAGGATACGAGCAGTACGTC.

This clone was counted a single time. V and J are TRBV7-9 and TRBJ2-5; 12 bases are shared with TRBD2. In germline, CDR1 is SEHNR, CDR2 FQNEAQ (reference sequence). The trim removed 6 bases at V and 5 bases at J, leaving 16 bases unmatched. The CDR3 extends over 18 amino acids. The CDR3 spells CASRRSTRLAGARETQYF. The CDR3 nucleotides are TGTGCCAGCAGACGATCGACAAGACTAGCGGGAGCCAGGGAGACCCAGTACTTC.

J is TRBJ2-7 and V is TRBV6-2 or TRBV6-3, with TRBD1 matching 8 bases. Trimming removed 5 bases from V and 3 bases from J; junction bases left unmatched: 9. This CDR3 contains 15 residues. Germline V gene lookup returns CDR1 MNHEY and CDR2 SVGEGT. DNA for the CDR3: TGTGCCAGCAGTCGCTCGCAGGGGGCCGTCTACGAGCAGTACTTC. Translating it yields CASSRSQGAVYEQYF.

The chain has TRBV6-2 or TRBV6-3 and TRBJ2-7; TRBD2 aligns across 9 bases. Germline V gives CDR1 MNHEY, CDR2 SVGEGT. The CDR3 has 15 residues. The trim removed 2 bases at V and 2 bases at J, leaving 4 bases unmatched. The CDR3 coding sequence is TGTGCCAGCAGTTACGCGGGAGGGCCTCCCTACGAGCAGTACGTC. Protein product: CASSYAGGPPYEQYV.

The rearrangement links TRBV30 to TRBJ1-3; D uncertain. The CDR3 is 12 amino acids. Germline V gene sequence: CDR1 GTSNPN, CDR2 SVGIG (reference sequence). The V and J ends lost 4 bases and 3 bases respectively, with 7 bases between them. CDR3 loop: CAWKLNGNTIYF. The CDR3 bases are TGTGCCTGGAAACTGAATGGAAACACCATATATTTT.

This clone was detected once. This chain connects TRBV29-1 to TRBJ1-3, with 7 bases that match TRBD1. The J segment lost 2 bases and the V segment lost 2 bases, leaving 0 bases of the junction unmatched. The germline V gene has CDR1 SQVTM and CDR2 ANQGSEA. The CDR3 totals 13 residues. The CDR3 sequence: CSVEQGAGNTIYF. In DNA form, the CDR3 reads TGCAGCGTTGAACAGGGGGCTGGAAACACCATATATTTT.

The rearrangement uses TRBV5-6 and TRBJ2-7, with 10 positions matching TRBD2. Germline-derived CDR1 and CDR2 are SGHDT and YYEEEE. The CDR3 totals 14 residues. Germline trimming cut 4 bases from V and 4 bases from J; bases unmatched to any gene: 5. The CDR3, as DNA: TGTGCCAGCAGCGGTAGCGGGAGGTTTTACGAGCAGTACGTC. It encodes CASSGSGRFYEQYV.

This clone was picked up one time. This chain joins TRBV6-4 and TRBJ2-4; tentative D call: TRBD2 (7 bases). With 3 bases removed from V and 8 bases from J, the gap between germline ends came to 14 bases. CDR1 is MRHNA and CDR2 is SNTAGT in the germline V gene. The CDR3 totals 14 residues. The CDR3 loop reads CASSEHGEGDIQYF. The CDR3 nucleotides are TGTGCCAGCAGTGAGCATGGGGAGGGGGACATTCAGTACTTC.

This clone came up a few times. The V and J genes are TRBV25-1 and TRBJ2-7; 8 nucleotides match TRBD2. This CDR3 has 16 residues. Germline V gene data show CDR1 as MGHDK and CDR2 as SYGVNS. V trimming: 4 bases; J trimming: 4 bases; junction bases outside the gene matches: 12. The CDR3 loop is CASSGPPGLEGYEQYF. The CDR3 coding sequence is TGTGCCAGCAGTGGCCCACCGGGACTAGAAGGTTACGAGCAGTACTTC.

The chain couples TRBV7-7 to TRBJ2-5; 11 nucleotides align to TRBD1. The germline CDR1 and CDR2 sequences are SSHAT and FNYEAQ (reference sequence). Unmatched junction bases numbered 2, after V lost 4 bases and J lost 1 base. The CDR3 totals 15 residues. This CDR3 is CASSSGQGGQETQYF. DNA for the CDR3: TGTGCCAGCAGCTCGGGACAGGGGGGCCAAGAGACCCAGTACTTC.

This clone was counted a few times. This chain connects TRBV7-8 to TRBJ2-2; D is possibly TRBD2 (5 bases). This CDR3 comprises 15 residues. The germline V and J ends were trimmed by 5 bases and 3 bases, with 13 bases remaining between them. Germline loops: CDR1 SGHVS, CDR2 FQNEAQ. The chain's CDR3 is CASSTREGDTGELFF. CDR3 DNA sequence: TGTGCCAGCAGCACCCGCGAGGGTGACACCGGGGAGCTGTTTTTT.

J is TRBJ2-7 and V is TRBV11-3; D might be TRBD1 (5 bases). The germline V gene has CDR1 SGHNT and CDR2 YENEEA. Trimming pared 5 bases from V and 0 bases from J, leaving 11 bases between. This CDR3 region has 14 residues. CDR3 DNA: TGTGCCAGCAGCCCTACCAGGGCCTCCTACGAGCAGTACTTC. Encoded protein: CASSPTRASYEQYF.

The chain carries TRBV7-2 and TRBJ2-1; D possibly corresponds to TRBD2 (5 bases). Trimming removed 1 base from V and 8 bases from J, with 18 bases in between. This CDR3 has 16 residues. Germline V gene lookup returns CDR1 SGHTA and CDR2 FQGNSA. CDR3 residues: CASSLDWVTRGDEQFF. In DNA form, the CDR3 reads TGTGCCAGCAGCTTAGATTGGGTTACTAGAGGCGATGAGCAGTTCTTC.

The chain couples TRBV29-1 to TRBJ2-5; D is uncertain. The CDR3 consists of 15 residues. Trimming shortened V by 3 bases and J by 4 bases, and 18 bases separated the two germline ends. Germline CDR1 SQVTM, CDR2 ANQGSEA. CDR3 DNA: TGCAGCGTTGACGAGCATAGCCGGGTTGGAGAGACCCAGTACTTC. This translates into CSVDEHSRVGETQYF. The full variable domain, rest sourced from reference TRBV29-1 and TRBJ2-5, is SAVISQKPSRDICQRGTSLTIQCQVDSQVTMMFWYRQQPGQSLTLIATANQGSEATYESGFVIDKFPISRPNLTFSTLTVSNMSPEDSSIYLCSVDEHSRVGETQYFGPGTRLLVL.

The J gene is TRBJ2-2, the V gene TRBV7-3; D is undetermined. The ends were cut back, 5 bases at V and 0 bases at J, with 7 bases in the middle. Germline assignment: CDR1 SGHTA and CDR2 FQGTGA. The CDR3 contains 14 residues. CDR3 sequence reads: CASSSVANTGELFF. As DNA, the CDR3 is TGTGCCAGCAGCAGCGTGGCGAACACCGGGGAGCTGTTTTTT.

This chain joins TRBV28 and TRBJ2-2, with 11 bases that match TRBD1. CDR3 length: 17 amino acids. V was clipped by 3 bases and J by 4 bases; unmatched bases: 7. Looked up from germline, CDR1 is MDHEN and CDR2 is SYDVKM. CDR3 loop: CASSLDTGTGGTGELFF. As DNA, the CDR3 is TGTGCCAGCAGTTTGGATACCGGGACAGGGGGCACCGGGGAGCTGTTTTTT.

This chain links TRBV24-1 with TRBJ2-1; tentative D call: TRBD2 (6 bases). V lost 3 bases, J lost 4 bases, and 18 bases lay in between. The CDR3 runs 17 residues. The germline gives CDR1 KGHDR, CDR2 SFDVKD. The CDR3 coding sequence is TGTGCCACCAGTGATGCGCCGGGACTTGGGATTTACAATGAGCAGTTCTTC. It translates to CATSDAPGLGIYNEQFF.

V is TRBV18 and J is TRBJ2-6, with no clear D. The V gene's germline CDR1 is KGHSH and CDR2 LQKENI. This CDR3 contains 16 residues. Trimming shortened V by 2 bases and J by 0 bases, and 8 bases separated the two germline ends. The CDR3 DNA follows: TGTGCCAGCTCACCAGGAGTTCGCTCTGGGGCCAACGTCCTGACTTTC. Protein: CASSPGVRSGANVLTF.

The rearrangement joins TRBV10-3 to TRBJ2-1; TRBD2 agrees at 8 bases. The CDR3 has 16 amino acids. V lost 6 bases and J lost 8; bases outside the gene matches: 15. In germline, CDR1 is ENHRY, CDR2 SYGVKD. CDR3 nucleotide sequence: TGTGCCATCAGCCGACCTCCGGGACTAGTATTCGATGAGCAGTTCTTC. Amino acids: CAISRPPGLVFDEQFF.

The chain uses TRBV12-3 or TRBV12-4 and TRBJ2-5; 8 nucleotides agree with TRBD1. J lost 5 bases, V lost 6 bases, and 5 bases had no gene match. This CDR3 contains 13 residues. The CDR3, as DNA: TGTGCCAGCAGATGGACAGGGCTCGAGACCCAGTACTTC. Its translation is CASRWTGLETQYF.

The chain employs TRBV3-1 (or the pseudogene TRBV3-2) and TRBJ2-2, with 10 positions matching TRBD2. J gave up 4 bases and V 2 bases, and 13 bases lay outside the gene matches. Per the germline V gene, CDR1 is LGHDT and CDR2 is YNNKEL (reference sequence). This CDR3 region has 19 residues. This CDR3 is CASSQKAPGLAAVTGELFF. The DNA for the CDR3 is TGTGCCAGCAGCCAAAAGGCGCCCGGACTAGCGGCAGTCACCGGGGAGCTGTTTTTT.

V gene TRBV4-3 combines with J gene TRBJ1-4, with 11 bases identical to TRBD1. The CDR3 is 14 residues long. Trimming at V came to 4 bases and at J to 8 bases, leaving 3 bases not matched to a gene. Germline CDR1 is LGHNA and CDR2 is YSLEER. The CDR3 nucleotides read TGCGCCAGCAGCCTGGGACAGGGGGGAGAAAAACTGTTTTTT. Its protein is CASSLGQGGEKLFF.

J is TRBJ2-1 and V is TRBV15; TRBD1 aligns across 8 bases. The junction had 2 bases not matched to a gene; V was cut back by 0 bases and J by 4 bases. Germline V gives CDR1 LNHNV, CDR2 YYDKDF (reference sequence). CDR3 size: 15 residues. The CDR3 DNA reads as TGTGCCACCAGCAGAGAACAGGGGGGATACAATGAGCAGTTCTTC. This sequence encodes CATSREQGGYNEQFF. Together with reference TRBV15 and TRBJ2-1, the CDR3 gives the full variable domain: DAMVIQNPRYQVTQFGKPVTLSCSQTLNHNVMYWYQQKSSQAPKLLFHYYDKDFNNEADTPDNFQSRRPNTSFCFLDIRSPGLGDTAMYLCATSREQGGYNEQFFGPGTRLTVL.